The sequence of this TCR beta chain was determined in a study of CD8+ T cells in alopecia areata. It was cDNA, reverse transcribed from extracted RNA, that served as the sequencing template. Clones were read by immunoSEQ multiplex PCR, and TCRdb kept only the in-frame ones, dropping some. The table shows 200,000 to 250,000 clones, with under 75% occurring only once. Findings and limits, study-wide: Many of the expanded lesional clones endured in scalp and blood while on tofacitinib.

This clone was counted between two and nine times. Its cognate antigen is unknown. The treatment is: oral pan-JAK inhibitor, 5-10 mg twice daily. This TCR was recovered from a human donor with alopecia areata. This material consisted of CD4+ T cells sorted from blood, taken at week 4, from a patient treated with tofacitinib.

The DNA for the CDR3 is TGTGCCAGTAGTATATTGGTCATGAACACCGGGGAGCTGTTTTTT. Its translation: CASSILVMNTGELFF. V is TRBV19 and J is TRBJ2-2; D not resolved. Germline V CDR1 and CDR2: LNHDA, SQIVND (reference sequence). The CDR3 runs to 15 residues. The V end lost 2 bases, the J end lost 1 base, and 8 bases lay between the germline ends.